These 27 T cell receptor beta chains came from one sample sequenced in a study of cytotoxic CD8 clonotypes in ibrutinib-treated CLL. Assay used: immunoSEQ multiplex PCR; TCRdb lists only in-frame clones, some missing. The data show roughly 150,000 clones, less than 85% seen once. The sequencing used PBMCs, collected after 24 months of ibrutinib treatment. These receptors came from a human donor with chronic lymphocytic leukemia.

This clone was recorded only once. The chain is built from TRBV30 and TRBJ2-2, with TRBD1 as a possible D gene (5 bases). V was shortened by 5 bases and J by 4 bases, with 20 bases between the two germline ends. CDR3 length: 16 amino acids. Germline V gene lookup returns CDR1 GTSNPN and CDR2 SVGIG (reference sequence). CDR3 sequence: CAWGVGQGSRTGELFF. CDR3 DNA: TGTGCCTGGGGGGTAGGACAAGGGTCGCGCACCGGGGAGCTGTTTTTT.

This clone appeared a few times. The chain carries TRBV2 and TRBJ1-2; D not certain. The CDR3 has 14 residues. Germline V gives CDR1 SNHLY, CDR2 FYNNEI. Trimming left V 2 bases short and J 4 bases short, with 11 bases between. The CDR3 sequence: CASSEYVAGYGYTF. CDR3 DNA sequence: TGTGCCAGCAGTGAATATGTAGCCGGCTATGGCTACACCTTC.

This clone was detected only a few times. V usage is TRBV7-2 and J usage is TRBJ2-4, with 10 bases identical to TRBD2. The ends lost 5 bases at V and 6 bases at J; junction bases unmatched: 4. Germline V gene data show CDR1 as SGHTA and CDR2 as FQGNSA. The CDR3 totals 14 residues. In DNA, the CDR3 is TGTGCCAGCAGCGCCGGGACTAGCGCAAACATTCAGTACTTC. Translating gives CASSAGTSANIQYF.

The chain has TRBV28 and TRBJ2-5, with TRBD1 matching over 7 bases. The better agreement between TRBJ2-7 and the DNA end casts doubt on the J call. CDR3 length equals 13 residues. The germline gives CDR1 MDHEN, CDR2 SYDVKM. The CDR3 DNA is TGTGCTTTGGGTGAGGGGGCCTCCTACGAGCAGTACTTC. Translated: CALGEGASYEQYF.

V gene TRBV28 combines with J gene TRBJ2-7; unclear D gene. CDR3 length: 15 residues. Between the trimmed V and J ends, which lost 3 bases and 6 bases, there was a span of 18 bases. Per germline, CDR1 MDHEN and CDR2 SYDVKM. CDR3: CASSFPQVGEREQYF. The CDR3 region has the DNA TGTGCCAGCAGTTTCCCCCAGGTCGGAGAACGCGAGCAGTACTTC. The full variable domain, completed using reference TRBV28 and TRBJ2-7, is DVKVTQSSRYLVKRTGEKVFLECVQDMDHENMFWYRQDPGLGLRLIYFSYDVKMKEKGDIPEGYSVSREKKERFSLILESASTNQTSMYLCASSFPQVGEREQYFGPGTRLTVT.

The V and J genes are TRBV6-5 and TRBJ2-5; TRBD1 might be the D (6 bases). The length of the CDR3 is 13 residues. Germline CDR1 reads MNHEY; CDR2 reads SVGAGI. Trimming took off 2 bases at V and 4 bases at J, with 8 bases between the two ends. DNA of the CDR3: TGTGCCAGCAGTTACGACAGGTTAGAGACCCAGTACTTC. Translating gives CASSYDRLETQYF.

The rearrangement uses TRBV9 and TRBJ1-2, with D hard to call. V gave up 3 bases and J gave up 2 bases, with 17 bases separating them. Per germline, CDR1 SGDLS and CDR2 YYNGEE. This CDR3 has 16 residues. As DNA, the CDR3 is TGTGCCAGCAGCGGTAATATCGGGGTTAGAAACTATGGCTACACCTTC. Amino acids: CASSGNIGVRNYGYTF.

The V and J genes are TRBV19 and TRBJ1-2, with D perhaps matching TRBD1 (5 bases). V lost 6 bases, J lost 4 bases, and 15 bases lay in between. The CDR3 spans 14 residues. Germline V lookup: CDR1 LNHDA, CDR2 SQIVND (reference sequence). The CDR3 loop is CASRGPGLSYGYTF. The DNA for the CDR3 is TGTGCCAGTAGAGGTCCAGGGCTATCCTATGGCTACACCTTC.

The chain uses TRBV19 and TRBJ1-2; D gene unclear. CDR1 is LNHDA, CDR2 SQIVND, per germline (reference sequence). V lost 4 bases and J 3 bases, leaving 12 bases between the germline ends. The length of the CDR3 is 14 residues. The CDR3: CASSSLGSDYGYTF. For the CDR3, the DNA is TGTGCCAGTAGTAGCTTAGGATCCGACTATGGCTACACCTTC.

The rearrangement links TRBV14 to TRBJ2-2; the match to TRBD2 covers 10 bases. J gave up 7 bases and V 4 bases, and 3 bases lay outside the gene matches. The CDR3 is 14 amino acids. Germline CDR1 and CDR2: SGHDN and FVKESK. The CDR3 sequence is CASSLGLAIGELFF. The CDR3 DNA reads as TGTGCCAGCAGCCTGGGACTAGCGATCGGGGAGCTGTTTTTT.

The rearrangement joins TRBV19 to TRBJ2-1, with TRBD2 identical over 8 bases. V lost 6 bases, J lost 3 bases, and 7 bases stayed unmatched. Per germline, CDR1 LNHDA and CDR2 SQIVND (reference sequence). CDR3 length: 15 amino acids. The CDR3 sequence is CASSGWTSFYNEQFF. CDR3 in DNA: TGTGCCAGTAGCGGTTGGACTAGCTTCTACAATGAGCAGTTCTTC.

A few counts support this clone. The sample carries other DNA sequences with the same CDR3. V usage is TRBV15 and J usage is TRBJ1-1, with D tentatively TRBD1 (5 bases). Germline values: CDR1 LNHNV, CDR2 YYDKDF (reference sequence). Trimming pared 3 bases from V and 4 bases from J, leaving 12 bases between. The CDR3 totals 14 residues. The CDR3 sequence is CATSRGGGRTEAFF. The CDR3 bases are TGTGCCACCAGCAGGGGCGGGGGTCGCACTGAAGCTTTCTTT. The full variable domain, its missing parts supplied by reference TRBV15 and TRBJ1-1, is DAMVIQNPRYQVTQFGKPVTLSCSQTLNHNVMYWYQQKSSQAPKLLFHYYDKDFNNEADTPDNFQSRRPNTSFCFLDIRSPGLGDTAMYLCATSRGGGRTEAFFGQGTRLTVV.

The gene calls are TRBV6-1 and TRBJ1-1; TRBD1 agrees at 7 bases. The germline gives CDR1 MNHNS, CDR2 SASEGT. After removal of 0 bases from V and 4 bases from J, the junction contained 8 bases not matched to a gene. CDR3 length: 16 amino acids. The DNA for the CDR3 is TGTGCCAGCAGTGAAGCGCTAGGGGGCAGGGGCACTGAAGCTTTCTTT. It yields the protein CASSEALGGRGTEAFF.

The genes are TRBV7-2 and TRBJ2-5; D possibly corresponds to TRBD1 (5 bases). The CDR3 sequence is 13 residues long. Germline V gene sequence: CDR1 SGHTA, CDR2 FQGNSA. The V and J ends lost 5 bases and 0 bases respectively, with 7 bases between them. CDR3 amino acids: CASSGAYQETQYF. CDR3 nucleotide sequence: TGTGCCAGCAGCGGGGCATACCAAGAGACCCAGTACTTC.

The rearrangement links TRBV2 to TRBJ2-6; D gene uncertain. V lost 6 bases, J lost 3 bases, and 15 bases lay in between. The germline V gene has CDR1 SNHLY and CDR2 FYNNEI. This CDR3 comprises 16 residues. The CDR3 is CASRRRFADGANVLTF. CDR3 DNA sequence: TGTGCCAGCAGACGGCGCTTTGCTGATGGGGCCAACGTCCTGACTTTC.

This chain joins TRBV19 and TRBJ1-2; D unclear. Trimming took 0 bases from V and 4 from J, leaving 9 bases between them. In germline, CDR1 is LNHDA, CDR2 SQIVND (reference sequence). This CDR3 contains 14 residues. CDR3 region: CASSIDLRFYGYTF. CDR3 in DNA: TGTGCCAGTAGTATAGATCTGCGGTTCTATGGCTACACCTTC. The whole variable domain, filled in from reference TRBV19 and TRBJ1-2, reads DGGITQSPKYLFRKEGQNVTLSCEQNLNHDAMYWYRQDPGQGLRLIYYSQIVNDFQKGDIAEGYSVSREKKESFPLTVTSAQKNPTAFYLCASSIDLRFYGYTFGSGTRLTVV.

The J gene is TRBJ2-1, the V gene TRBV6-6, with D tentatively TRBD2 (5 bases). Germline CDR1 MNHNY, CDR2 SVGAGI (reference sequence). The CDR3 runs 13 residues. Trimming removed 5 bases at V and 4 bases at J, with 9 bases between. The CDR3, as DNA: TGTGCCAGCAGTCAGCTAGCTTACAATGAGCAGTTCTTC. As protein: CASSQLAYNEQFF.

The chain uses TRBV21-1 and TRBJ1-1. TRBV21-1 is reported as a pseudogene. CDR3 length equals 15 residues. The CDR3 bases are TGTGCCAGCAGCAAAGCGGAAGCCAAGGGAGGGGGAGCTTTCTTT. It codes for CASSKAEAKGGGAFF.

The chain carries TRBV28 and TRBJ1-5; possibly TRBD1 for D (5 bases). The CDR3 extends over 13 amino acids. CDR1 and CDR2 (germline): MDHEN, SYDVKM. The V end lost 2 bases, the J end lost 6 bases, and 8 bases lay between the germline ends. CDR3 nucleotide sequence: TGTGCCAGCAGTTTAACGGGGGTTCAGCCCCAGCATTTT. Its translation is CASSLTGVQPQHF.

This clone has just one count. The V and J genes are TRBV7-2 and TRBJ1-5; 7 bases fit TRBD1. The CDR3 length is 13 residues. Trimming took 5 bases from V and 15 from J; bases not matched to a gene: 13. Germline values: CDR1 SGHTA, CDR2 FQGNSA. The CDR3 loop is CASSPGTAQPRHF. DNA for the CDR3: TGTGCCAGCAGCCCCGGGACAGCTCAGCCTCGGCATTTT.

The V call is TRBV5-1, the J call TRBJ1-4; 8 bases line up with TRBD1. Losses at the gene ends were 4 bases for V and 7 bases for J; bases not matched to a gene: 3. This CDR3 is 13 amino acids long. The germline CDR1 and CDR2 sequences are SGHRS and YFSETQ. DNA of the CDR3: TGCGCCAGCAGCGCACAGGGGGGTGAAAAACTGTTTTTT. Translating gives CASSAQGGEKLFF.

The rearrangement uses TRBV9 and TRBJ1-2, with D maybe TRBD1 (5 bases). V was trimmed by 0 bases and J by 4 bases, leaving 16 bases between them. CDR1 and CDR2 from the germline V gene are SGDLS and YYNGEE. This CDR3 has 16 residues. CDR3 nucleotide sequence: TGTGCCAGCAGCGTAGCTACATCCAGGGTCGGCTATGGCTACACCTTC. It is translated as CASSVATSRVGYGYTF.

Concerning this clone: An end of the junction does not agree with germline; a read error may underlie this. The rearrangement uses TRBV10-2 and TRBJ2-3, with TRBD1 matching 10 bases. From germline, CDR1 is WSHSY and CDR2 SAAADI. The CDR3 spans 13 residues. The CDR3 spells CASSEVMDRGSGF. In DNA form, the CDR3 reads TGCGCCAGCAGTGAGGTGATGGACAGGGGGTCCGGGTTT.

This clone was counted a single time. The CDR3 region has the DNA TGTGCCAGCAGTGTGTGGGGGGGGACCGGGGAGCTGTTTTTT. Translating it yields CASSVWGGTGELFF. This rearrangement joins TRBV25-1 to TRBJ2-2, with 7 bases matching TRBD2. Unmatched junction bases numbered 4, after V lost 4 bases and J lost 5 bases. Germline V lookup: CDR1 MGHDK, CDR2 SYGVNS. The CDR3 has 14 amino acids.

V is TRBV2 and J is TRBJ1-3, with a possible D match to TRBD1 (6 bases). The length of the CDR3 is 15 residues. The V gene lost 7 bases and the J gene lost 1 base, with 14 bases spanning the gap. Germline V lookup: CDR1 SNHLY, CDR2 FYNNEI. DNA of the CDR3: TGTGCCAGCAAGGAGGGGGGGTCTTCTGGAAACACCATATATTTT. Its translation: CASKEGGSSGNTIYF.

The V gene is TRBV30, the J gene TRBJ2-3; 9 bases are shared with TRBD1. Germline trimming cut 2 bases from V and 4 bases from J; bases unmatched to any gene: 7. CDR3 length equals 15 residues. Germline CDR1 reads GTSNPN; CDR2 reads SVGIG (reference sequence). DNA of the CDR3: TGTGCCTGGAGTCCGGGACAGGGTATACCAGATACGCAGTATTTT. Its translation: CAWSPGQGIPDTQYF.

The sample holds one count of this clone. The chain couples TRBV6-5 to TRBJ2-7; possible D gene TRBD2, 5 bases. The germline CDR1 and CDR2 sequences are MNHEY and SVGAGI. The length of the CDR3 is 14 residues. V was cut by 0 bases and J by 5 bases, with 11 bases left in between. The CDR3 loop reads CASSYSIRRNEQYF. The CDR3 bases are TGTGCCAGCAGTTACTCGATTAGGAGGAACGAGCAGTACTTC.